The text below deals with one T cell receptor beta chain. Its antigen is currently not known. Base quality data are lacking; no much larger clone is found one base away. The cohort comprised some 700 healthy bone marrow donors. Cohort members were all nominally healthy when sampled, although unrecorded immune exposures were likely present. The donor was CMV seropositive and was included in the group of 250 to 300 seropositive cohort members. Every donor gave a peripheral blood sample, and the peripheral blood mononuclear cells from that sample were used for TCR beta sequencing. Genomic DNA extraction from the blood cell samples was performed with the Qiagen DNeasy Blood Extraction Kit. This sample was included in a study of cytomegalovirus exposure and HLA in healthy donors (dated by TCRdb to between 2016 and 2019). In terms of the full investigation: An earlier analysis of some 600 of the donors reported under 300 Gb of sequence data and around 120 million unique TCR beta sequences obtained from about 179 million T cells. On average, around 240,000 unique TCR beta nucleotide sequences were sequenced per donor among 300 to 500 genotyped donors of the cohort, with 15% to 20% of those sequences being non-productive. Of the roughly 400 genotyped donors, 80% to 90% were placed in the genetic ancestry cluster associated with self-reported Caucasian donors. HLA typing included class I and class II loci at four-digit resolution. The study combined high-throughput TCR immunosequencing, statistical association of individual TCRs with disease status, and machine learning to predict cytomegalovirus infection status. A later genetic analysis used genome-wide SNP genotypes for about 65% of the 666 donors, treating that subset as a discovery cohort. Along with the roughly 700-subject first cohort, a separate validation cohort of 120 different subjects was used. Rather than drawing on any new phenotypic data, the later analysis identified candidate immune exposures from TCR beta sequences and the way those sequences occurred across donors. A later analysis re-analyzed previously published TCR beta repertoires from several hundred donors and added high-resolution HLA genotyping to study TCR occurrence patterns. The study aimed to test whether cataloging public T cell receptors could reveal signatures of past pathogen exposure. Typing coverage differed by locus: A, B, C, DRB1 and DQB1 were typed in roughly 620-630 donors, DQA1 in approximately 520, DPA1 in 600 to 610, and DPB1 in around 490. Because of strong linkage in the cohort, roughly five DR-DQ haplotypes were treated as single units for association and clustering. An early release that covered roughly 600 HLA-typed donors contained around 330 gigabases of sequencing data and about 93 million unique TCR sequences. The T cell repertoires of under 750 subjects were profiled by immunosequencing and related to cytomegalovirus serostatus. In an earlier analysis of roughly 540 of the donors, high-throughput TCR beta sequencing was used to judge whether each TCR beta V gene segment behaved as functional or pseudogenic. All discovery cohort repertoires had been generated using a single sequencing platform. Donor age, sex, ethnicity and CMV serostatus were compiled together with the repertoire data. What the authors observed across the whole study: In a later analysis, TCR association rates were found to vary across HLA loci, with the most associated TCRs seen for DRB1 alleles and the fewest for HLA-C alleles. In a later genetic analysis, fewer N-insertions in productive TCRs were reported among donors in an Asian-associated ancestry cluster than the roughly 640-donor mean. Correlated functional status among segregating V segments might be attributable to linkage disequilibrium, but an unknown experimental factor could not be ruled out. A further reported finding was that TCR beta sequences accurately predicted the HLA-A and HLA-B alleles for most subjects in the first cohort. The 87-base-pair reads could not distinguish some IMGT-functional V segments, including TRBV6-2 and TRBV6-3, so those segments were excluded. Several of the top co-occurrence clusters appeared to be linked to parvovirus B19, influenza, CMV and Epstein-Barr virus, according to a later analysis. In a later analysis, 15,000 to 20,000 TCR beta sequences were associated with specific HLA alleles at a false discovery rate of 0.05. Because HLA typing was unavailable for some donors at each locus, only the typed subset was used in association tests. Assigning TCR associations to individual alleles was difficult when HLA alleles, especially DR and DQ, strongly co-occurred. A total of roughly 160 TCR beta chains were listed by the study as associated with cytomegalovirus. In a later genetic analysis, a missense DCLRE1C variant was associated with V-gene and J-gene trimming of TCR beta chains, and the association was replicated in an independent cohort. Presence/absence analyses assumed roughly uniform sequencing depth across donors, an assumption that may not hold. The sequencing pipeline was judged likely to have produced a cluster of highly shared sequence variants as a technical artifact. Most TCR sequences were observed very rarely across donors, whereas some public TCRs were present in many individuals. The earlier analysis of nearly 600 of the donors excluded roughly 17 rarely observed V segments, including chromosome 9 orphons, because counts were too low. Only TCR beta chains were sequenced in this cohort, and the absence of alpha or paired-chain data limited detectable features. A few of the identified cytomegalovirus-associated TCR beta chains were confirmed in vitro to be specific for cytomegalovirus antigens. Immune exposure information for the cohort was limited to CMV serostatus. In an earlier analysis of a few hundred of the donors, most TCR beta V segments were observed in productive rearrangements about 90% or about 30% of the time, broadly matching IMGT annotations. According to a later analysis, most CMV-associated TCR beta chains appeared to be HLA-restricted, and the HLA associations seemed to be driven largely by CMV exposure. In both the original and validation cohorts, the classifier was reported to diagnose cytomegalovirus status with high specificity and sensitivity. In a later analysis, HLA-associated TCR beta chains were found to be more clonally expanded and to have lower generation probabilities than equally common non-associated chains. According to the authors, the approach could potentially be generalized to other disease states and immunological phenotypes.

To prepare the library, the immunoSEQ multiplex PCR assay was applied. For the multiplex PCR, a mixture combining 60 forward primers for TCR Vbeta segments and 13 reverse primers for TCR Jbeta segments was used. Amplification of the CDR3 region of rearranged TCR beta genes was performed with a multiplex PCR assay on genomic DNA. The Illumina HiSeq System was used to sequence the amplified TCR beta libraries as 87-base-pair reads. Processing in the source paper ran as follows. Across the 700 or so repertoires, a later analysis counted around 80 million unique TCR beta chains, 9.5 million to 12 million of which were shared by at least two donors. A nearest-neighbor algorithm error-corrected the raw reads and collapsed the reads into unique sequences, merging closely related sequences to remove PCR and sequencing errors. To assign V, D and J gene segments, CDR3 sequences were aligned to IMGT reference sequences. Each retained sequence needed at least a six-nucleotide match to both a V gene segment and a J gene segment. Rearrangements were classified as productive when the CDR3 lacked stop codons and remained in frame with V and J, and all other rearrangements were classified as non-productive. Following IMGT convention, CDR3 was defined as the stretch from the second conserved V-encoded cysteine to the conserved J-encoded phenylalanine. Sequences without an unambiguous match to a single V gene segment were excluded from the earlier analysis of about 640 of the donors. An earlier analysis of several hundred of the donors classified V segments as functional when productive rearrangements were above 56.7% and as segregating when the standard deviation between donors was above 5%. A statistical classification framework was built for diagnosing cytomegalovirus status from the catalog of TCR beta chain sequences. In a later analysis, TCR nucleotide sequences were compared against IMGT/GENE-DB human TR gene sequences so that V and J genes could be assigned. Using the TCRdist pipeline, a later analysis assigned CDR3 sequences along with most-parsimonious VDJ recombination scenarios. In a later analysis, each TCR beta chain was defined by its CDR3 amino acid sequence together with its V-gene family, and reads lacking a unique V-gene family were excluded. To address suspected cross-contamination and a sequencing artifact, a later analysis removed around 600 highly shared, low-generation-probability nucleotide sequences. In a later analysis, a clonal expansion index for each public chain was calculated from normalized within-repertoire ranks of inferred template counts. In a later analysis, generation probabilities were computed using a VDJ recombination model fitted to out-of-frame rearrangements, and the results were checked against IGoR. Hypergeometric tests were used in a later analysis to score TCR-TCR, TCR-HLA and TCR-CMV co-occurrence, with a repertoire-size bias correction applied to the TCR pairs. A later analysis estimated false discovery rates by permuting HLA or CMV assignments 20 times. In a later analysis, co-occurring TCRs were grouped using DBSCAN, with TCRdist sequence similarity added in when clustering inside HLA-allele-positive subsets. Co-occurrence clustering excluded repertoires with fewer than 30,000 or more than 120,000 public chains, plus five with anomalous nucleotide sharing. The source is immuneACCESS, and TCRdb retained only in-frame sequences with V and J called. Part of the clones is not carried over; for the studies checked, unresolved V genes explain less than half of this, and the remainder is unexplained. The V and J calls and the clone size are those of that table, but D and trimming were determined from the DNA. The sample data list roughly 160,000 clones, and roughly 74% of these were observed just once. The top ten hold roughly 7.8% of the sample.

Here V drops 6 bases and J drops 8 bases, and the junction holds 15 bases not matched to any gene. From the germline V gene, CDR1 is KGHSH and CDR2 is LQKENI. The CDR3 goes from the cysteine to the phenylalanine over 15 residues. Just the 45-base CDR3 DNA is kept, in frame starting at base 1. The sequence links TRBV18 to TRBJ2-5; TRBD1 aligns with 7 central bases. This TCR was recovered from a woman aged 40 to 50 in good health and CMV-seropositive. The sample comprised PBMCs. The CDR3 is CASSFQGEKGRTQYF. The bases read TGTGCCAGCTCGTTCCAGGGGGAAAAGGGGCGAACCCAGTACTTC.